What follows are 23 T cell receptor beta chains derived from one specimen sequenced in a study of identical twins. Each CDR3 protein is one row after TCRdb ran MiXCR on the 5' RACE reads. The sample has 420,000 or so distinct CDR3 sequences; approximately 17% are singletons. The source material was naive T cells sorted from blood. These receptors were taken from a man in his fifties in good health.

The table lists this clonotype with many counts. This chain links TRBV6-2 or TRBV6-3 with TRBJ1-1, with 7 nucleotides matching TRBD1. CDR3 length: 15 residues. Trimming removed 7 bases from V and 0 bases from J; junction bases left unmatched: 8. From germline, CDR1 is MNHEY and CDR2 SVGEGT. CDR3 in amino acids: CASTDSGQLNTEAFF. The CDR3 DNA is TGTGCCAGCACTGATTCGGGACAGCTGAACACTGAAGCTTTCTTT.

The chain combines TRBV20-1 with TRBJ1-4; D call uncertain. Trimming removed 4 bases at V and 2 bases at J, with 17 bases between. Germline-derived CDR1 and CDR2 are DFQATT and SNEGSKA (reference sequence). This CDR3 has 16 residues. The chain's CDR3 is CSAKSGSLGTNEKLFF. CDR3 nucleotide sequence: TGCAGTGCTAAATCCGGCAGTCTAGGTACTAATGAAAAACTGTTTTTT.

The chain employs TRBV7-9 and TRBJ2-3; D is unresolved. The germline gives CDR1 SEHNR, CDR2 FQNEAQ (reference sequence). V shed 1 base and J shed 6 bases, with 14 bases lying between them. The CDR3 extends over 15 amino acids. Here the CDR3 reads CASSLGEATRDTQYF. The CDR3 bases are TGTGCCAGCAGCTTAGGAGAGGCAACGCGGGATACGCAGTATTTT. The full variable domain, its missing parts supplied by reference TRBV7-9 and TRBJ2-3, is DTGVSQNPRHKITKRGQNVTFRCDPISEHNRLYWYRQTLGQGPEFLTYFQNEAQLEKSRLLSDRFSAERPKGSFSTLEIQRTEQGDSAMYLCASSLGEATRDTQYFGPGTRLTVL.

The sample holds many counts of this clonotype. J is TRBJ2-5 and V is TRBV12-3 or TRBV12-4; no clear D gene. CDR3 length: 15 amino acids. Trimming cost V 3 bases and J 4 bases, with 15 bases left between them. DNA of the CDR3: TGTGCCAGCAGTTTTAAGACTCTGGCCCGAGAGACCCAGTACTTC. Translation gives CASSFKTLARETQYF.

The table lists this clonotype with a few counts. The rearrangement joins TRBV24-1 to TRBJ2-5, with D perhaps matching TRBD1 or TRBD2 (6 bases each). Per the germline V gene, CDR1 is KGHDR and CDR2 is SFDVKD. The CDR3 spans 15 residues. Trimming left V 2 bases short and J 7 bases short, with 16 bases between. The chain's CDR3 is CATSDSSPGEATQYF. The DNA for the CDR3 is TGTGCCACCAGTGATTCCTCCCCAGGGGAGGCGACCCAGTACTTC.

This clonotype was counted only a few times. The rearrangement joins TRBV9 to TRBJ1-1, with D uncertain. V was cut by 0 bases and J by 2 bases, with 8 bases left in between. From germline, CDR1 is SGDLS and CDR2 YYNGEE. The CDR3 has 14 amino acids. CDR3 DNA sequence: TGTGCCAGCAGCGTAGGTATGGCAAACACTGAAGCTTTCTTT. This encodes CASSVGMANTEAFF.

This clonotype appeared a few times. The chain combines TRBV6-2 or TRBV6-3 with TRBJ2-7; no clear D. This CDR3 comprises 12 residues. V gave up 4 bases and J gave up 4 bases, with 8 bases separating them. Germline-derived CDR1 and CDR2 are MNHEY and SVGEGT. Written as DNA, the CDR3 is TGTGCCAGCAGTTCCTTCGAGTACGAGCAGTACTTC. Amino acid sequence: CASSSFEYEQYF.

This clonotype was observed a handful of times. The rearrangement links TRBV20-1 to TRBJ1-1, with D unclear. The V end lost 0 bases, the J end lost 1 base, and 9 bases lay between the germline ends. Germline V gene data show CDR1 as DFQATT and CDR2 as SNEGSKA (reference sequence). The CDR3 length is 14 residues. Here the CDR3 DNA reads TGCAGTGCTAGAGAAGGATCCCAGAACACTGAAGCTTTCTTT. Its protein is CSAREGSQNTEAFF.

V usage is TRBV29-1 and J usage is TRBJ2-1; D gene ambiguous. Trimming shortened V by 0 bases and J by 3 bases, and 6 bases separated the two germline ends. The germline V gene encodes CDR1 SQVTM and CDR2 ANQGSEA. The CDR3 is 13 residues long. The DNA of the CDR3 is TGCAGCGTTGAAGAAGGATACTACAATGAGCAGTTCTTC. This translates into CSVEEGYYNEQFF.

This rearrangement joins TRBV5-5 to TRBJ2-1; 14 bases agree with TRBD2. Germline CDR1 SGHKS, CDR2 YYEKEE (reference sequence). The CDR3 has 16 amino acids. V trimming: 4 bases; J trimming: 2 bases; junction bases outside the gene matches: 2. The chain's CDR3 is CASSRLAGGTYNEQFF. The CDR3 DNA sequence: TGTGCCAGCAGCAGACTAGCGGGAGGGACCTACAATGAGCAGTTCTTC.

The chain carries TRBV2 and TRBJ2-7; D is undetermined. Trimming shortened V by 1 base and J by 2 bases, and 6 bases separated the two germline ends. The CDR3 contains 13 residues. CDR1 and CDR2 from the germline V gene are SNHLY and FYNNEI. CDR3 sequence: CASSEGWTYEQYF. The CDR3 coding sequence is TGTGCCAGCAGTGAAGGTTGGACCTACGAGCAGTACTTC.

This clonotype was seen more than once but under ten times. This chain links TRBV11-1 with TRBJ2-7; D gene unclear. The CDR3 spans 14 residues. V was cut by 5 bases and J by 6 bases, with 17 bases left in between. Germline V gene data show CDR1 as SGHAT and CDR2 as FQDESV (reference sequence). The chain's CDR3 is CASSPPAGIGEQYF. In DNA form, the CDR3 reads TGTGCCAGCAGCCCCCCCGCTGGGATCGGCGAGCAGTACTTC.

J is TRBJ2-7 and V is TRBV20-1; D perhaps matches TRBD1 (5 bases). CDR3 length: 11 amino acids. Germline CDR1 reads DFQATT; CDR2 reads SNEGSKA (reference sequence). Trimming took off 3 bases at V and 11 bases at J, with 14 bases between the two ends. The DNA for the CDR3 is TGCAGTGCTAGCCCCAGGCTAGGGGAGTACTTC. As protein: CSASPRLGEYF.

This clonotype showed up just a few times. This chain connects TRBV5-1 to TRBJ2-1; possibly TRBD2 for D (6 bases). Trimming left V 2 bases short and J 6 bases short, with 12 bases between. Germline V lookup: CDR1 SGHRS, CDR2 YFSETQ. The CDR3 totals 14 residues. DNA of the CDR3: TGCGCCAGCAGCTTCGGGGGAGCGGGCAATGAGCAGTTCTTC. This gives the protein CASSFGGAGNEQFF.

V and J are TRBV5-1 and TRBJ2-1, with 16 bases identical to TRBD2. After removal of 3 bases from V and 13 bases from J, the junction contained 7 bases not matched to a gene. The CDR3 is made up of 15 amino acids. Germline V gives CDR1 SGHRS, CDR2 YFSETQ. In DNA, the CDR3 is TGCGCCAGCAGCTCGACCGGGACTAGCGGGAGGGTACAGTTCTTC. It is translated as CASSSTGTSGRVQFF. Complete variable domain (other parts from reference TRBV5-1 and TRBJ2-1): KAGVTQTPRYLIKTRGQQVTLSCSPISGHRSVSWYQQTPGQGLQFLFEYFSETQRNKGNFPGRFSGRQFSNSRSEMNVSTLELGDSALYLCASSSTGTSGRVQFFGPGTRLTVL.

The table lists this clonotype with many counts. CDR3 residues: CATSRVTRNTGELFF. DNA of the CDR3: TGTGCCACCAGCAGAGTTACTAGAAACACCGGGGAGCTGTTTTTT. The chain couples TRBV15 to TRBJ2-2; a possible D gene is TRBD2 (5 bases). The germline V gene encodes CDR1 LNHNV and CDR2 YYDKDF (reference sequence). V lost 1 base and J 2 bases, leaving 8 bases between the germline ends. The CDR3 runs 15 residues.

In its sample, this clonotype was seen many times. The chain uses TRBV20-1 and TRBJ2-2, with 11 bases matching TRBD2. CDR3 length: 17 amino acids. Germline V lookup: CDR1 DFQATT, CDR2 SNEGSKA (reference sequence). Trimming removed 4 bases from V and 5 bases from J; junction bases left unmatched: 12. The CDR3 DNA is TGCAGTGCTACCCCGGGGGTAGCGGGGGGGGTTACCGGGGAGCTGTTTTTT. The encoded protein is CSATPGVAGGVTGELFF.

The chain is built from TRBV10-3 and TRBJ1-1; 11 nucleotides agree with TRBD1. The CDR3 extends over 15 amino acids. After removal of 6 bases from V and 8 bases from J, the junction contained 11 bases not matched to a gene. Per the germline V gene, CDR1 is ENHRY and CDR2 is SYGVKD. CDR3 DNA: TGTGCCATCAGATCTCCCAGGACAGGGGGCTCCGAAGCTTTCTTT. Protein sequence: CAIRSPRTGGSEAFF.

CDR3 in DNA: TGCAGTGCTATGGCTAGCGGGAGCGCGTACGAGCAGTACTTC. Translating it yields CSAMASGSAYEQYF. The V gene is TRBV20-1, the J gene TRBJ2-7; 10 nucleotides match TRBD2. The V gene end was trimmed by 4 bases and the J gene end by 4 bases; junction bases not matched to a gene: 7. The CDR3 length is 14 residues. Germline V gene sequence: CDR1 DFQATT, CDR2 SNEGSKA (reference sequence).

This clonotype was detected a few times. The genes are TRBV10-3 and TRBJ1-5; 7 nucleotides line up with TRBD1. V shed 3 bases, J shed 4 bases, and the junction held 6 bases outside the gene matches. CDR3 size: 15 residues. Germline values: CDR1 ENHRY, CDR2 SYGVKD. This chain's CDR3 is CAISDHPGGNQPQHF. The CDR3 bases are TGTGCCATCAGTGATCATCCAGGGGGAAATCAGCCCCAGCATTTT.

Only a few counts were recorded for this clonotype. This sequence joins TRBV5-1 and TRBJ2-1; 11 bases align to TRBD2. The V gene's germline CDR1 is SGHRS and CDR2 YFSETQ. V was pared by 6 bases and J by 4 bases, with 3 bases of the junction left unmatched. This CDR3 spans 14 amino acids. The CDR3: CASTLAGGYNEQFF. The CDR3 DNA is TGCGCCAGCACTCTAGCGGGAGGTTACAATGAGCAGTTCTTC.

The chain couples TRBV25-1 to TRBJ1-2, with D uncertain. Trimming removed 4 bases at V and 6 bases at J, with 12 bases between. Per germline, CDR1 MGHDK and CDR2 SYGVNS. The CDR3 runs to 13 residues. In DNA form, the CDR3 reads TGTGCCAGCAGTGTACCGGGAGCCCATGGCTACACCTTC. Amino acid sequence: CASSVPGAHGYTF.

This clonotype was recorded many times. This sequence joins TRBV4-3 and TRBJ2-3; 10 nucleotides match TRBD2. The germline V gene encodes CDR1 LGHNA and CDR2 YSLEER. The V gene end was trimmed by 0 bases and the J gene end by 6 bases; junction bases not matched to a gene: 6. This CDR3 is built from 16 residues. CDR3 coding DNA: TGCGCCAGCAGCCAAGAGGAACTAGCGGGGCGGGATACGCAGTATTTT. The encoded protein is CASSQEELAGRDTQYF.